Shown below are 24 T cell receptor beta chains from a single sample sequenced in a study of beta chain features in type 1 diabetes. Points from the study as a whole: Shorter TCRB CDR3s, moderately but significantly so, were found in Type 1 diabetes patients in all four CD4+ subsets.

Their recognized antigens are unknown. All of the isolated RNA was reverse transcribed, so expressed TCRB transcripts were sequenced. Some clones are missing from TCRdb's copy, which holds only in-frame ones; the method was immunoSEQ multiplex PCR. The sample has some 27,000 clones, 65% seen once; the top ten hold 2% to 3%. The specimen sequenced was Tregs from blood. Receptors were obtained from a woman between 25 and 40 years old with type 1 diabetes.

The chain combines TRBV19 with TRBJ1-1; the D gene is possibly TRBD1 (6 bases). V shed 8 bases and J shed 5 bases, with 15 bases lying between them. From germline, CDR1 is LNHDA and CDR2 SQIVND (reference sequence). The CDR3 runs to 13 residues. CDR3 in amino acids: CASSGYQGTEAFF. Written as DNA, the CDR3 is TGTGCCAGTTCGGGGTACCAGGGGACTGAAGCTTTCTTT.

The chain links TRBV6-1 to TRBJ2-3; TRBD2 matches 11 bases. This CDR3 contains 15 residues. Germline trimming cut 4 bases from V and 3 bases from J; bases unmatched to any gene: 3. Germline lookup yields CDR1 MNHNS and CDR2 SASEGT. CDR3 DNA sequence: TGTGCCAGCAGTGGACTAGCGGGGCTAACAGATACGCAGTATTTT. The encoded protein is CASSGLAGLTDTQYF.

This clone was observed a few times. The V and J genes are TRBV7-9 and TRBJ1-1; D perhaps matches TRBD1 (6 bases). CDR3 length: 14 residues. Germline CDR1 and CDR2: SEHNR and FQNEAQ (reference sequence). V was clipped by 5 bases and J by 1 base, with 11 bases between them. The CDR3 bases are TGTGCCAGCAGCCTATTGACAGGGAACACTGAAGCTTTCTTT. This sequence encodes CASSLLTGNTEAFF. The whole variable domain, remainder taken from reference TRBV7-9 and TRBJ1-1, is DTGVSQNPRHKITKRGQNVTFRCDPISEHNRLYWYRQTLGQGPEFLTYFQNEAQLEKSRLLSDRFSAERPKGSFSTLEIQRTEQGDSAMYLCASSLLTGNTEAFFGQGTRLTVV.

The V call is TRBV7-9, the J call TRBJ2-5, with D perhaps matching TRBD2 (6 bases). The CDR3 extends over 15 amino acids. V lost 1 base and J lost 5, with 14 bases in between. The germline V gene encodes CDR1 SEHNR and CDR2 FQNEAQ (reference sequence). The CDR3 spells CASSLVPGRGETQYF. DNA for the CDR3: TGTGCCAGCAGCTTAGTGCCAGGGCGGGGTGAGACCCAGTACTTC.

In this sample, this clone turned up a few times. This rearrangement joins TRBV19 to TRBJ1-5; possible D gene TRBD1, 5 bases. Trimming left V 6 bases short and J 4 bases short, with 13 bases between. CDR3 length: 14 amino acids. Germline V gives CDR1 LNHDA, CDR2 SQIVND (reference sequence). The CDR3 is CASSPRRGNQPQHF. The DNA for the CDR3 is TGTGCCAGTAGCCCTCGTCGGGGGAATCAGCCCCAGCATTTT.

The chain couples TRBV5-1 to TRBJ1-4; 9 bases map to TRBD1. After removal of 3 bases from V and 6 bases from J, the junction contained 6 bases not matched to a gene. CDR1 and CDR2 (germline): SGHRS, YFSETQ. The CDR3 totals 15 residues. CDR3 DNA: TGCGCCAGCAGCTCACAGGGGGCCGGGGATGAAAAACTGTTTTTT. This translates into CASSSQGAGDEKLFF.

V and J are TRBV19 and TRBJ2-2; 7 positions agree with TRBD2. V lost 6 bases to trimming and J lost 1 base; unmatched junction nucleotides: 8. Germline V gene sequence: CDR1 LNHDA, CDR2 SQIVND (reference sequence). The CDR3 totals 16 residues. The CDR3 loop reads CASRHPSGGNTGELFF. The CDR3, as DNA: TGTGCCAGTAGGCACCCTAGCGGAGGGAACACCGGGGAGCTGTTTTTT. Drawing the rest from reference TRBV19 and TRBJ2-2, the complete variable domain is DGGITQSPKYLFRKEGQNVTLSCEQNLNHDAMYWYRQDPGQGLRLIYYSQIVNDFQKGDIAEGYSVSREKKESFPLTVTSAQKNPTAFYLCASRHPSGGNTGELFFGEGSRLTVL.

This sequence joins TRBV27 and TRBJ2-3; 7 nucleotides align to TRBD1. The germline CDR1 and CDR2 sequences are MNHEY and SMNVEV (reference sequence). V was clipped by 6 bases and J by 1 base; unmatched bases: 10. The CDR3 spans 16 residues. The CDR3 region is CASRITGAGGTDTQYF. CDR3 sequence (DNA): TGTGCCAGCAGGATAACAGGGGCGGGTGGCACAGATACGCAGTATTTT.

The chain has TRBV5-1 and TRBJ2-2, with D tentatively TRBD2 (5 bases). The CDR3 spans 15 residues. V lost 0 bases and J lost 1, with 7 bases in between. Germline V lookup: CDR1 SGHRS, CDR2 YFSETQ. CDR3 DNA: TGCGCCAGCAGCTTGGAACTAGGGAACACCGGGGAGCTGTTTTTT. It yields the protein CASSLELGNTGELFF.

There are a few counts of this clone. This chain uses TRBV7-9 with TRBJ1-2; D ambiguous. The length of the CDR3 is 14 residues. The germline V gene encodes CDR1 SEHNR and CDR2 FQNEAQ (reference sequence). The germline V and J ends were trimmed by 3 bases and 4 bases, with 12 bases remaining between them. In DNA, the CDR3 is TGTGCCAGCAGCTTTGAGGGTTCCTTCTATGGCTACACCTTC. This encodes CASSFEGSFYGYTF.

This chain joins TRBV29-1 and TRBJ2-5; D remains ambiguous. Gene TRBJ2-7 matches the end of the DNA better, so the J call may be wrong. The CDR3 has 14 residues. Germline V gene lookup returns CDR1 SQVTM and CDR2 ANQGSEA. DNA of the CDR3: TGCAGCGTTGTTGAACAGTCGAGCTCCTACGAGCAGTACTTC. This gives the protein CSVVEQSSSYEQYF.

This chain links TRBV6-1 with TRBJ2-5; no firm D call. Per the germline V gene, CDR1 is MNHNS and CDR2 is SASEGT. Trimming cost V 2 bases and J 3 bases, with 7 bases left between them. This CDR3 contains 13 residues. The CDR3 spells CASSETVEETQYF. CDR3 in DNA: TGTGCCAGCAGTGAAACAGTAGAAGAGACCCAGTACTTC.

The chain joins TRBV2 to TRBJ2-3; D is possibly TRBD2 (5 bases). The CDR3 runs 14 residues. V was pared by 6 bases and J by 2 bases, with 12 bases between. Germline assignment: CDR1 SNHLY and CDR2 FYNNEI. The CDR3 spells CASRGGLHTDTQYF. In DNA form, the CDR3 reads TGTGCCAGCAGAGGCGGGCTCCACACAGATACGCAGTATTTT.

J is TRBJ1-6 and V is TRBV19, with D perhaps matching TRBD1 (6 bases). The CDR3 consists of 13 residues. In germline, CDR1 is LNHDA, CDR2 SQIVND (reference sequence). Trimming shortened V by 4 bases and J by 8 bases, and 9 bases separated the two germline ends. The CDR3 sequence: CASSTEGDSPLHF. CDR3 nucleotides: TGTGCCAGTAGTACCGAGGGGGATTCACCCCTCCACTTT.

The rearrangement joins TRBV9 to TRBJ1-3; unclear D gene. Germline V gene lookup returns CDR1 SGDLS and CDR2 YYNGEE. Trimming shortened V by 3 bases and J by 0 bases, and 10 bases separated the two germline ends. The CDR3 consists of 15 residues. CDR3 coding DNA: TGTGCCAGCAGCGAACGACGGGACTCTGGAAACACCATATATTTT. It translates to CASSERRDSGNTIYF.

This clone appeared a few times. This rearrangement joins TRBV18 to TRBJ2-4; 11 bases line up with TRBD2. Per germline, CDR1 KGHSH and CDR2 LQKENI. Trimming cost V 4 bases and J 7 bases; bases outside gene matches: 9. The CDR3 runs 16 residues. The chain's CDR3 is CASSRQTSGTSNIQYF. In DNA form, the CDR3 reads TGTGCCAGCTCACGCCAGACTAGCGGGACAAGTAACATTCAGTACTTC. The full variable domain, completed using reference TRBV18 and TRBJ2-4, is NAGVMQNPRHLVRRRGQEARLRCSPMKGHSHVYWYRQLPEEGLKFMVYLQKENIIDESGMPKERFSAEFPKEGPSILRIQQVVRGDSAAYFCASSRQTSGTSNIQYFGAGTRLSVL.

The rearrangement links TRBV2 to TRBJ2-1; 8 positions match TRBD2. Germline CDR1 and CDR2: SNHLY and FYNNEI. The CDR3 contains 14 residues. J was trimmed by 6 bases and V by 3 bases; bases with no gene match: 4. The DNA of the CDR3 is TGTGCCAGCAGTGACTCGGGAGGGCCCAATGAGCAGTTCTTC. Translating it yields CASSDSGGPNEQFF.

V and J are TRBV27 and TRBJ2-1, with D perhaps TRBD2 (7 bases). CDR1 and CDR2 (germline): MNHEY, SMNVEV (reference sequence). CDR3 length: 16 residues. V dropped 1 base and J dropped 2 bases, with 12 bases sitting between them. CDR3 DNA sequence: TGTGCCAGCAGTTTATTCGCGGGGGCGGCCTACAATGAGCAGTTCTTC. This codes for CASSLFAGAAYNEQFF.

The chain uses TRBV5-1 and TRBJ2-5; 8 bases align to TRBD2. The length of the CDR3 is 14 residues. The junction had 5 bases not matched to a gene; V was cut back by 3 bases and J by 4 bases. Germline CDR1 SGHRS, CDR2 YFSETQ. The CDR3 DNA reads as TGCGCCAGCAGCTCGAGCGGGAGCGGAGAGACCCAGTACTTC. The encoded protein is CASSSSGSGETQYF. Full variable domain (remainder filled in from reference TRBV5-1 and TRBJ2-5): KAGVTQTPRYLIKTRGQQVTLSCSPISGHRSVSWYQQTPGQGLQFLFEYFSETQRNKGNFPGRFSGRQFSNSRSEMNVSTLELGDSALYLCASSSSGSGETQYFGPGTRLLVL.

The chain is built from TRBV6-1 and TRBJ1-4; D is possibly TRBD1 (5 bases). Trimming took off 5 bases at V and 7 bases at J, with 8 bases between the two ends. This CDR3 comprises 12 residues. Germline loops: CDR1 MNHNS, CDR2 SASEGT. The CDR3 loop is CASSPGGEKLFF. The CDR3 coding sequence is TGTGCCAGCAGTCCCGGGGGTGAAAAACTGTTTTTT.

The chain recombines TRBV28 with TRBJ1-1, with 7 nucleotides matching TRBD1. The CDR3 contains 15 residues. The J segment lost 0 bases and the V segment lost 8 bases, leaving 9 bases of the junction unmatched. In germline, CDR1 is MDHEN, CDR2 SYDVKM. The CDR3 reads CASHQGGSMNTEAFF. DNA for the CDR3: TGTGCCAGCCACCAGGGGGGCTCAATGAACACTGAAGCTTTCTTT. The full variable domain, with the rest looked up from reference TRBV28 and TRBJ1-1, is DVKVTQSSRYLVKRTGEKVFLECVQDMDHENMFWYRQDPGLGLRLIYFSYDVKMKEKGDIPEGYSVSREKKERFSLILESASTNQTSMYLCASHQGGSMNTEAFFGQGTRLTVV.

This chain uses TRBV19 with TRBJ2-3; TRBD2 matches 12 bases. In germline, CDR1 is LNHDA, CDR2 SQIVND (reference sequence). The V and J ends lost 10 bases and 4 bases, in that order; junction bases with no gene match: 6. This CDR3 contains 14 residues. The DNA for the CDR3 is TGTGCCACCAGACTAGCGGGAGCCCCAGATACGCAGTATTTT. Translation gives CATRLAGAPDTQYF.

CDR3 region: CASSGGSEAFF. The CDR3 DNA follows: TGCGCCAGTTCAGGGGGCTCTGAAGCTTTCTTT. V usage is TRBV10-2 and J usage is TRBJ1-1; 8 nucleotides line up with TRBD1. CDR3 size: 11 residues. V shed 9 bases, J shed 6 bases, and the junction held 3 bases outside the gene matches. Germline lookup yields CDR1 WSHSY and CDR2 SAAADI.

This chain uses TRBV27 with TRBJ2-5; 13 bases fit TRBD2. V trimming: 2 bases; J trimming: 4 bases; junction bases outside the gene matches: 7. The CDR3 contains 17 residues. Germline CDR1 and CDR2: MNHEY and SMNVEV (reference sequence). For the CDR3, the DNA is TGTGCCAGCAGTTTAGGGAGGACTAGCGGGAGCCCAGAGACCCAGTACTTC. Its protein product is CASSLGRTSGSPETQYF.